One and the same sample provided the 22 T cell receptor beta chains below, sequenced in a study of naive and memory T cell subsets. The beta constant-region primer was an equimolar mix of two oligonucleotides covering TRBC1 and TRBC2. TCRdb redid the calling of the UMI-ligation and nested PCR reads with MiXCR, one entry per CDR3 protein. The sample holds around 31,000 distinct CDR3 sequences; over 8.5% are singletons and the top ten take approximately 15%. Material for sequencing was effector memory CD4+ T cells from blood. Subset of the sample: effector memory, CD45RA- CD27-. Receptors were obtained from a human donor in good health.

This clonotype is a singleton in its sample. The chain employs TRBV6-2 or TRBV6-3 and TRBJ2-1, with D tentatively TRBD1 (6 bases). V lost 0 bases to trimming and J lost 9 bases, with 6 bases between them. Germline CDR1 is MNHEY and CDR2 is SVGEGT. This CDR3 spans 12 amino acids. Here the CDR3 reads CASSYSGGEQFF. The CDR3 bases are TGTGCCAGCAGTTACTCAGGGGGTGAGCAGTTCTTC.

This clonotype was detected only a few times. Written as DNA, the CDR3 is TGTGCCAGCAGCCAGTTATGGGACCTTCGTTCACCCCTCCACTTT. This encodes CASSQLWDLRSPLHF. The chain is built from TRBV4-2 and TRBJ1-6; weak D call: TRBD1 (5 bases). CDR1 is LGHNA, CDR2 YNFKEQ, per germline. Trimming pared 3 bases from V and 9 bases from J, leaving 15 bases between. This CDR3 spans 15 amino acids.

This sequence joins TRBV20-1 and TRBJ1-1; D gene ambiguous. The CDR3 has 14 residues. In germline, CDR1 is DFQATT, CDR2 SNEGSKA (reference sequence). V gave up 5 bases and J gave up 1 base, with 14 bases separating them. This CDR3 is CSAGDGVENTEAFF. CDR3 coding DNA: TGCAGTGCTGGGGATGGCGTCGAGAACACTGAAGCTTTCTTT.

V gene TRBV30 combines with J gene TRBJ2-5; D not resolved. V dropped 4 bases and J dropped 2 bases, with 14 bases sitting between them. There are 14 residues in the CDR3. Per the germline V gene, CDR1 is GTSNPN and CDR2 is SVGIG (reference sequence). CDR3 sequence reads: CAWTRAGVQETQYF. The CDR3 DNA reads as TGTGCCTGGACCCGGGCTGGGGTGCAAGAGACCCAGTACTTC.

This clonotype appeared many times. J is TRBJ2-3 and V is TRBV10-3, with D possibly called TRBD1 or TRBD2 (5 bases each). The CDR3 sequence is 13 residues long. The germline V gene has CDR1 ENHRY and CDR2 SYGVKD. V was clipped by 6 bases and J by 5 bases, with 12 bases between them. Here the CDR3 reads CAIRELGEDTQYF. The CDR3, as DNA: TGTGCCATCAGGGAATTGGGGGAAGATACGCAGTATTTT.

This clonotype has at least ten counts. The chain links TRBV7-9 to TRBJ2-1; 11 bases agree with TRBD2. After removal of 1 base from V and 7 bases from J, the junction contained 3 bases not matched to a gene. The CDR3 spans 15 residues. Germline V CDR1 and CDR2: SEHNR, FQNEAQ (reference sequence). The DNA of the CDR3 is TGTGCCAGCAGCTTAGGTGTAGCGGGAGGGAATGAGCAGTTCTTC. Its translation: CASSLGVAGGNEQFF. Full variable domain (outside the CDR3, taken from reference TRBV7-9 and TRBJ2-1): DTGVSQNPRHKITKRGQNVTFRCDPISEHNRLYWYRQTLGQGPEFLTYFQNEAQLEKSRLLSDRFSAERPKGSFSTLEIQRTEQGDSAMYLCASSLGVAGGNEQFFGPGTRLTVL.

The V gene is TRBV29-1, the J gene TRBJ1-2; a weak D match, TRBD1 (6 bases). Trimming took off 6 bases at V and 7 bases at J, with 18 bases between the two ends. Germline CDR1 is SQVTM and CDR2 is ANQGSEA. The CDR3 is 13 amino acids. The CDR3 sequence is CSVRGQSGSGYTF. CDR3 nucleotide sequence: TGCAGCGTCAGAGGACAGTCGGGCAGTGGCTACACCTTC.

This clonotype showed up just a few times. The chain uses TRBV7-2 and TRBJ1-5; possible D gene TRBD1, 6 bases. With 5 bases removed from V and 8 bases from J, the gap between germline ends came to 16 bases. The length of the CDR3 is 14 residues. Germline V CDR1 and CDR2: SGHTA, FQGNSA. For the CDR3, the DNA is TGTGCCAGCAGCCCCATCTACAGGGAAGAGCCCCAGCATTTT. Translation gives CASSPIYREEPQHF.

This clonotype was detected only a few times. This chain links TRBV18 with TRBJ2-5; the match to TRBD1 covers 9 bases. Germline lookup yields CDR1 KGHSH and CDR2 LQKENI. This CDR3 contains 15 residues. The junction had 5 bases not matched to a gene; V was cut back by 2 bases and J by 4 bases. CDR3 in DNA: TGTGCCAGCTCACCAAGACAGGGGGTAACAGAGACCCAGTACTTC. It codes for CASSPRQGVTETQYF.

At least ten counts were recorded for this clonotype. J is TRBJ2-7 and V is TRBV6-9; D might be TRBD1 or TRBD2, each matching 5 bases. Germline V gene data show CDR1 as MNHGY and CDR2 as SVAAGI. The length of the CDR3 is 16 residues. V lost 6 bases and J lost 0, with 18 bases in between. The DNA for the CDR3 is TGTGCCAGCAGCATTTTGGGGACGGGGAGCTCCTACGAGCAGTACTTC. As protein: CASSILGTGSSYEQYF.

This clonotype came up many times. The chain has TRBV6-2 or TRBV6-3 and TRBJ1-2, with 7 bases that match TRBD1. CDR3 length equals 14 residues. Trimming cost V 5 bases and J 7 bases; bases outside gene matches: 10. Germline lookup yields CDR1 MNHEY and CDR2 SVGEGT. The CDR3 sequence is CASSHDRVGVGYTF. Written as DNA, the CDR3 is TGTGCCAGCAGTCACGACAGGGTCGGTGTTGGCTACACCTTC.

This clonotype occurred a few times. This rearrangement joins TRBV7-2 to TRBJ2-1; tentatively, D is TRBD2 (5 bases). Trimming removed 5 bases at V and 13 bases at J, with 21 bases between. This CDR3 spans 14 amino acids. Germline CDR1 SGHTA, CDR2 FQGNSA. CDR3 residues: CASSQARASPNQFF. The CDR3 DNA sequence: TGTGCCAGCAGCCAAGCGAGGGCTAGCCCAAATCAGTTCTTC.

The chain combines TRBV7-2 with TRBJ2-2; perhaps D is TRBD1 or TRBD2 (5 bases each). The germline V gene encodes CDR1 SGHTA and CDR2 FQGNSA. The CDR3 length is 14 residues. Trimming removed 5 bases at V and 0 bases at J, with 7 bases between. The CDR3 region has the DNA TGTGCCAGCAGCAGGGACCCGAACACCGGGGAGCTGTTTTTT. This gives the protein CASSRDPNTGELFF. The complete variable domain, with remaining parts taken from reference TRBV7-2 and TRBJ2-2, reads GAGVSQSPSNKVTEKGKDVELRCDPISGHTALYWYRQSLGQGLEFLIYFQGNSAPDKSGLPSDRFSAERTGGSVSTLTIQRTQQEDSAVYLCASSRDPNTGELFFGEGSRLTVL.

The J gene is TRBJ1-2, the V gene TRBV11-2; the match to TRBD1 covers 8 bases. Germline-derived CDR1 and CDR2 are SGHAT and FQNNGV. The CDR3 is made up of 15 amino acids. V shed 5 bases and J 5 bases; nucleotides not matched to a gene: 10. CDR3 region: CASSPPTGDKYGYTF. DNA of the CDR3: TGTGCCAGCAGCCCCCCGACAGGGGACAAGTATGGCTACACCTTC. Complete variable domain (other parts from reference TRBV11-2 and TRBJ1-2): EAGVAQSPRYKIIEKRQSVAFWCNPISGHATLYWYQQILGQGPKLLIQFQNNGVVDDSQLPKDRFSAERLKGVDSTLKIQPAKLEDSAVYLCASSPPTGDKYGYTFGSGTRLTVV.

This clonotype appeared a few times. The V gene is TRBV7-6, the J gene TRBJ1-5; 8 nucleotides align to TRBD1. V lost 6 bases, J lost 4 bases, and 8 bases stayed unmatched. The CDR3 covers 15 residues. Germline V gene sequence: CDR1 SGHVS, CDR2 FNYEAQ. In nucleotides, the CDR3 is TGTGCCAGCAGTTTCGAGACAGGGGCAAATCAGCCCCAGCATTTT. Its protein product is CASSFETGANQPQHF.

Sample share makes this clonotype medium-sized. This rearrangement joins TRBV11-3 to TRBJ2-1; maybe TRBD2 (5 bases). Per the germline V gene, CDR1 is SGHNT and CDR2 is YENEEA. There are 14 residues in the CDR3. The germline V and J ends were trimmed by 6 bases and 8 bases, with 17 bases remaining between them. In DNA form, the CDR3 reads TGTGCCAGCAGGGCAGATCGGGATGGAGATGAGCAGTTCTTC. Encoded protein: CASRADRDGDEQFF.

This clonotype was picked up many times. J is TRBJ2-7 and V is TRBV5-1; TRBD1 matches at 10 bases. Germline loops: CDR1 SGHRS, CDR2 YFSETQ. This CDR3 is built from 15 residues. V was pared by 0 bases and J by 4 bases, with 4 bases of the junction left unmatched. This CDR3 is CASSLAPGQGYEQYF. CDR3 sequence (DNA): TGCGCCAGCAGCTTGGCACCGGGACAGGGGTACGAGCAGTACTTC.

This clonotype is medium-sized within its sample. The chain couples TRBV12-3 or TRBV12-4 to TRBJ1-2; TRBD1 agrees at 7 bases. The CDR3 totals 15 residues. J gave up 4 bases and V 3 bases, and 8 bases lay outside the gene matches. This chain's CDR3 is CASSFPPDRIYGYTF. As DNA, the CDR3 is TGTGCCAGCAGTTTTCCTCCGGACAGGATCTATGGCTACACCTTC.

The chain combines TRBV20-1 with TRBJ2-1; 7 nucleotides match TRBD1. Germline CDR1 DFQATT, CDR2 SNEGSKA (reference sequence). Trimming took 6 bases from V and 13 from J; bases not matched to a gene: 9. This CDR3 region has 11 residues. The CDR3 protein is CSAVQGPLQFF. In nucleotides, the CDR3 is TGCAGTGCGGTACAGGGGCCCTTACAGTTCTTC.

This clonotype has more than one count but fewer than ten. J is TRBJ1-2 and V is TRBV25-1; tentative D call: TRBD1 (5 bases). The V gene lost 3 bases and the J gene lost 0 bases, with 8 bases spanning the gap. Germline V gene sequence: CDR1 MGHDK, CDR2 SYGVNS. The CDR3 contains 14 residues. The CDR3 bases are TGTGCCAGCAGTGAGTCGACAGCTAACTATGGCTACACCTTC. This gives the protein CASSESTANYGYTF.

As for this clonotype: A read error may be the cause here, since a much bigger clone is one base away. CDR3 sequence: CASTDSGGRTWELFF. CDR3 nucleotides: TGTGCCAGCACTGATAGCGGGGGGCGTACCTGGGAGCTGTTTTTT. The rearrangement uses TRBV2 and TRBJ2-2, with 10 bases fitting TRBD2. Germline V gene data show CDR1 as SNHLY and CDR2 as FYNNEI. V lost 7 bases to trimming and J lost 9 bases; unmatched junction nucleotides: 11. The CDR3 loop spans 15 amino acids. Filled out from reference TRBV2 and TRBJ2-2, the complete variable domain reads EPEVTQTPSHQVTQMGQEVILRCVPISNHLYFYWYRQILGQKVEFLVSFYNNEISEKSEIFDDQFSVERPDGSNFTLKIRSTKLEDSAMYFCASTDSGGRTWELFFGEGSRLTVL.

This clonotype showed up many times. The chain combines TRBV7-2 with TRBJ2-2, with 8 positions matching TRBD2. Trimming took 3 bases from V and 8 from J; bases not matched to a gene: 8. The germline CDR1 and CDR2 sequences are SGHTA and FQGNSA. The CDR3 covers 15 residues. CDR3 nucleotides: TGTGCCAGCAGCTTTCCCGGGACTAGGAGAGGGGAGCTGTTTTTT. It encodes CASSFPGTRRGELFF.